These 29 T cell receptor beta chains were sequenced from one sample in a study of T cell responses to AZD1222 COVID-19 vaccine. Only in-frame clones appear in the TCRdb table, and some are missing; sequencing was by immunoSEQ multiplex PCR. This sample has about 120,000 clones, with 86% found just once. Sequencing was performed on peripheral blood, taken 28 days after the second AZD1222 dose. The receptors shown here come from an adult who received the AZD1222 COVID-19 vaccine.

The rearrangement links TRBV3-1 (or the pseudogene TRBV3-2) to TRBJ2-3; D remains unclear. V was pared by 2 bases and J by 4 bases, with 16 bases between. The length of the CDR3 is 16 residues. Germline lookup yields CDR1 LGHDT and CDR2 YNNKEL (reference sequence). CDR3 DNA sequence: TGTGCCAGCAGCCAATTCGCCTGGGCCGCGGCAGATACGCAGTATTTT. This encodes CASSQFAWAAADTQYF.

CDR3 DNA sequence: TGTGCCAGCAGCTTAACAGGTTTAAATTCACCCCTCCACTTT. It specifies CASSLTGLNSPLHF. The chain combines TRBV7-2 with TRBJ1-6, with D tentatively TRBD1 (5 bases). CDR1 and CDR2 (germline): SGHTA, FQGNSA. V gave up 2 bases and J gave up 7 bases, with 9 bases separating them. This CDR3 is 14 amino acids long.

This chain connects TRBV2 to TRBJ2-5; the match to TRBD1 covers 9 bases. The CDR3 is made up of 13 amino acids. CDR1 and CDR2 (germline): SNHLY, FYNNEI. The junction had 1 base not matched to a gene; V was cut back by 3 bases and J by 5 bases. CDR3 residues: CASSDDRGETQYF. The CDR3 nucleotides are TGTGCCAGCAGTGATGACAGGGGGGAGACCCAGTACTTC.

The rearrangement links TRBV19 to TRBJ2-7, with D perhaps TRBD2 (6 bases). V was trimmed by 5 bases and J by 0 bases, leaving 14 bases between them. Germline loops: CDR1 LNHDA, CDR2 SQIVND (reference sequence). This CDR3 has 15 residues. CDR3 sequence (DNA): TGTGCCAGTAGTGATAGCGGTGCGGTCTCCTACGAGCAGTACTTC. Its protein is CASSDSGAVSYEQYF.

This chain joins TRBV19 and TRBJ1-2; 11 bases are a match to TRBD1. Per the germline V gene, CDR1 is LNHDA and CDR2 is SQIVND (reference sequence). Trimming took 7 bases from V and 5 from J; bases not matched to a gene: 12. This CDR3 region has 16 residues. CDR3: CASTGTGGMGHYGYTF. As DNA, the CDR3 is TGTGCCAGTACAGGGACAGGGGGAATGGGGCATTATGGCTACACCTTC.

This chain connects TRBV6-2 or TRBV6-3 to TRBJ2-1, with a possible D match to TRBD2 (6 bases). This CDR3 has 16 amino acids. From germline, CDR1 is MNHEY and CDR2 SVGEGT. V shed 4 bases and J shed 7 bases, with 20 bases lying between them. The CDR3 DNA sequence: TGTGCCAGCAGTTCTGAGCGGGCCCCCCCGAGGAATGAGCAGTTCTTC. As protein: CASSSERAPPRNEQFF.

The chain joins TRBV24-1 to TRBJ2-3; 12 positions match TRBD2. Germline V gene sequence: CDR1 KGHDR, CDR2 SFDVKD. The length of the CDR3 is 14 residues. The trim removed 9 bases at V and 2 bases at J, leaving 2 bases unmatched. In nucleotides, the CDR3 is TGTGCCACCTCTAGCGGGGGGGCCACAGATACGCAGTATTTT. Translation: CATSSGGATDTQYF.

The chain is built from TRBV19 and TRBJ2-5; D tentatively fits TRBD1 or TRBD2 (5 bases each). The CDR3 sequence is 14 residues long. Trimming cost V 4 bases and J 7 bases, with 16 bases left between them. Germline assignment: CDR1 LNHDA and CDR2 SQIVND (reference sequence). The CDR3 loop reads CASSSTGTSGTQYF. CDR3 bases: TGTGCCAGTAGTAGCACCGGGACGTCGGGGACCCAGTACTTC.

This clone was seen only once. The V call is TRBV6-5, the J call TRBJ1-6; no definite D call. V lost 6 bases, J lost 7 bases, and 10 bases lay in between. The CDR3 has 13 amino acids. Germline assignment: CDR1 MNHEY and CDR2 SVGAGI. The DNA for the CDR3 is TGTGCCAGCAGGCCTTACGAAAATTCACCCCTCCACTTT. It translates to CASRPYENSPLHF.

V and J are TRBV10-2 and TRBJ1-1; D call uncertain. Germline assignment: CDR1 WSHSY and CDR2 SAAADI. The CDR3 is 13 amino acids. The germline V and J ends were trimmed by 0 bases and 7 bases, with 9 bases remaining between them. Here the CDR3 reads CASSESDVHEAFF. DNA of the CDR3: TGCGCCAGCAGTGAGTCCGACGTCCATGAAGCTTTCTTT.

The chain carries TRBV2 and TRBJ1-2; possibly TRBD1 for D (5 bases). The CDR3 has 12 amino acids. Germline V gene lookup returns CDR1 SNHLY and CDR2 FYNNEI. Deletions cut 4 bases from V and 4 bases from J, with 7 bases between. CDR3: CASSGDGYGYTF. Here the CDR3 DNA reads TGTGCCAGCAGTGGGGACGGCTATGGCTACACCTTC. The full variable domain, rest sourced from reference TRBV2 and TRBJ1-2, is EPEVTQTPSHQVTQMGQEVILRCVPISNHLYFYWYRQILGQKVEFLVSFYNNEISEKSEIFDDQFSVERPDGSNFTLKIRSTKLEDSAMYFCASSGDGYGYTFGSGTRLTVV.

The chain has TRBV19 and TRBJ2-3; no clear D gene. This CDR3 region has 14 residues. Per the germline V gene, CDR1 is LNHDA and CDR2 is SQIVND (reference sequence). The germline V and J ends were trimmed by 1 base and 0 bases, with 5 bases remaining between them. CDR3 in amino acids: CASSIVQSTDTQYF. CDR3 sequence (DNA): TGTGCCAGTAGTATAGTCCAGAGCACAGATACGCAGTATTTT. The full variable domain, rest sourced from reference TRBV19 and TRBJ2-3, is DGGITQSPKYLFRKEGQNVTLSCEQNLNHDAMYWYRQDPGQGLRLIYYSQIVNDFQKGDIAEGYSVSREKKESFPLTVTSAQKNPTAFYLCASSIVQSTDTQYFGPGTRLTVL.

The chain links TRBV19 to TRBJ1-2; the D is unclear. This CDR3 is 14 amino acids long. Germline V gives CDR1 LNHDA, CDR2 SQIVND (reference sequence). V was clipped by 4 bases and J by 2 bases, with 11 bases between them. The CDR3 DNA reads TGTGCCAGTAGTACCCTACAGTACAACTATGGCTACACCTTC. Translated, it gives CASSTLQYNYGYTF.

The chain links TRBV20-1 to TRBJ1-4; 8 nucleotides match TRBD1. The trim removed 5 bases at V and 7 bases at J, leaving 0 bases unmatched. CDR1 is DFQATT and CDR2 is SNEGSKA in the germline V gene (reference sequence). CDR3 length equals 11 residues. This chain's CDR3 is CSADRGEKLFF. The CDR3 DNA sequence: TGCAGTGCTGACAGGGGTGAAAAACTGTTTTTT.

The chain couples TRBV23-1 to TRBJ1-1, with TRBD1 matching 8 bases. TRBV23-1 is filed as an ORF, its function uncertain. This CDR3 has 16 residues. Losses at the gene ends were 3 bases for V and 5 bases for J; bases not matched to a gene: 11. CDR3 residues: CASSHPADRGWTEAFF. DNA for the CDR3: TGCGCCAGCAGTCACCCCGCCGACAGGGGATGGACTGAAGCTTTCTTT.

This CDR3 is CASSRGSYGYTF. In DNA form, the CDR3 reads TGTGCCAGCAGTCGCGGCAGCTATGGCTACACCTTC. The chain is built from TRBV2 and TRBJ1-2, with no clear D. V dropped 5 bases and J dropped 4 bases, with 8 bases sitting between them. CDR1 is SNHLY and CDR2 is FYNNEI in the germline V gene. The CDR3 consists of 12 residues.

This chain joins TRBV6-2 or TRBV6-3 and TRBJ1-4, with TRBD1 matching over 9 bases. This CDR3 comprises 13 residues. CDR1 MNHEY and CDR2 SVGEGT come from the germline V gene. The junction had 7 bases not matched to a gene; V was cut back by 5 bases and J by 12 bases. The CDR3 protein is CASSRRDRDQLFF. As DNA, the CDR3 is TGTGCCAGCAGTCGCCGGGACAGGGACCAACTGTTTTTT.

This chain joins TRBV7-2 and TRBJ2-3; the D is unclear. Trimming took 4 bases from V and 2 from J, leaving 4 bases between them. The CDR3 is made up of 12 amino acids. Looked up from germline, CDR1 is SGHTA and CDR2 is FQGNSA. CDR3 residues: CASSSYTDTQYF. The CDR3 nucleotides read TGTGCCAGCAGCTCCTACACAGATACGCAGTATTTT. The full variable domain, rest sourced from reference TRBV7-2 and TRBJ2-3, is GAGVSQSPSNKVTEKGKDVELRCDPISGHTALYWYRQSLGQGLEFLIYFQGNSAPDKSGLPSDRFSAERTGGSVSTLTIQRTQQEDSAVYLCASSSYTDTQYFGPGTRLTVL.

The chain uses TRBV5-6 and TRBJ1-2; TRBD1 might be the D (6 bases). The CDR3 has 15 amino acids. Trimming removed 1 base from V and 4 bases from J, with 14 bases in between. Germline V CDR1 and CDR2: SGHDT, YYEEEE. The CDR3 sequence is CASSLLVQGPYGYTF. In DNA, the CDR3 is TGTGCCAGCAGCTTGCTTGTCCAGGGGCCCTATGGCTACACCTTC. Drawing the rest from reference TRBV5-6 and TRBJ1-2, the complete variable domain is DAGVTQSPTHLIKTRGQQVTLRCSPKSGHDTVSWYQQALGQGPQFIFQYYEEEERQRGNFPDRFSGHQFPNYSSELNVNALLLGDSALYLCASSLLVQGPYGYTFGSGTRLTVV.

This clone has a single count. V is TRBV9 and J is TRBJ1-1; D remains unclear. The V end lost 0 bases, the J end lost 1 base, and 7 bases lay between the germline ends. In germline, CDR1 is SGDLS, CDR2 YYNGEE. The CDR3 contains 14 residues. CDR3 bases: TGTGCCAGCAGCGTAGTTAATCAGAACACTGAAGCTTTCTTT. Translation: CASSVVNQNTEAFF.

The CDR3 bases are TGTGCCACCTCCCGGGACGGCTCCAATTCACCCCTCCACTTT. Translated, it gives CATSRDGSNSPLHF. J is TRBJ1-6 and V is TRBV6-5, with D perhaps TRBD1 (5 bases). This CDR3 spans 14 amino acids. Germline V gene data show CDR1 as MNHEY and CDR2 as SVGAGI. Trimming pared 10 bases from V and 7 bases from J, leaving 17 bases between.

The chain has TRBV30 and TRBJ1-5, with D maybe TRBD1 (5 bases). Looked up from germline, CDR1 is GTSNPN and CDR2 is SVGIG (reference sequence). The CDR3 runs 19 residues. Between the trimmed V and J ends, which lost 6 bases and 5 bases, there was a span of 32 bases. The CDR3 DNA sequence: TGTGCCTGCCAGGACGCTCAGGGTGTTCAGGTGGTTTTCGATCAGCCCCAGCATTTT. Residues: CACQDAQGVQVVFDQPQHF.

The chain is built from TRBV6-5 and TRBJ1-1, with D perhaps TRBD1 (5 bases). With 0 bases removed from V and 4 bases from J, the gap between germline ends came to 6 bases. CDR1 and CDR2 (germline): MNHEY, SVGAGI. The CDR3 contains 13 residues. CDR3 in amino acids: CASSYSRGTEAFF. The CDR3 DNA sequence: TGTGCCAGCAGTTACTCGAGGGGCACTGAAGCTTTCTTT.

The V gene is TRBV9, the J gene TRBJ1-2, with a tentative D call TRBD1 (5 bases). The CDR3 spans 14 residues. Between the trimmed V and J ends, which lost 6 bases and 2 bases, there was a span of 14 bases. In germline, CDR1 is SGDLS, CDR2 YYNGEE. In DNA form, the CDR3 reads TGTGCCAGCACCGAGGGACTGCGAAACTATGGCTACACCTTC. This gives the protein CASTEGLRNYGYTF.

The chain is built from TRBV5-1 and TRBJ1-3; D remains unclear. The V gene lost 0 bases and the J gene lost 0 bases, with 7 bases spanning the gap. The CDR3 extends over 15 amino acids. The germline CDR1 and CDR2 sequences are SGHRS and YFSETQ. Here the CDR3 reads CASSLVPGSGNTIYF. In DNA, the CDR3 is TGCGCCAGCAGCTTGGTCCCAGGCTCTGGAAACACCATATATTTT.

Only a few counts were recorded for this clone. The V gene is TRBV20-1, the J gene TRBJ1-5; D is ambiguous. Per germline, CDR1 DFQATT and CDR2 SNEGSKA (reference sequence). The CDR3 runs 10 residues. V was shortened by 6 bases and J by 11 bases, with 11 bases between the two germline ends. As DNA, the CDR3 is TGCAGTGCCCTCAAAGAGTCCCAGCATTTT. Protein product: CSALKESQHF.

The chain links TRBV9 to TRBJ2-2; weak D call: TRBD1 (6 bases). CDR3 length equals 16 residues. Trimming removed 0 bases from V and 2 bases from J, with 11 bases in between. Per the germline V gene, CDR1 is SGDLS and CDR2 is YYNGEE. This CDR3 is CASSVAGRGNTGELFF. Here the CDR3 DNA reads TGTGCCAGCAGCGTAGCGGGCAGGGGCAACACCGGGGAGCTGTTTTTT. Full variable domain (remainder filled in from reference TRBV9 and TRBJ2-2): DSGVTQTPKHLITATGQRVTLRCSPRSGDLSVYWYQQSLDQGLQFLIQYYNGEERAKGNILERFSAQQFPDLHSELNLSSLELGDSALYFCASSVAGRGNTGELFFGEGSRLTVL.

The V call is TRBV5-1, the J call TRBJ1-6; D is unclear. From germline, CDR1 is SGHRS and CDR2 YFSETQ. This CDR3 comprises 15 residues. Trimming stripped 0 bases from V and 3 bases from J, with 7 bases between. The CDR3 here is CASSLDSNYNSPLHF. In DNA form, the CDR3 reads TGCGCCAGCAGCTTGGACAGTAACTATAATTCACCCCTCCACTTT.

V usage is TRBV11-1 and J usage is TRBJ2-3, with TRBD2 as a possible D gene (5 bases). V lost 1 base, J lost 1 base, and 6 bases lay in between. The CDR3 sequence is 14 residues long. CDR1 and CDR2 (germline): SGHAT, FQDESV (reference sequence). CDR3 sequence (DNA): TGTGCCAGCAGCTTAGGGCGGGGCACAGATACGCAGTATTTT. Protein sequence: CASSLGRGTDTQYF.